This T cell receptor (beta chain) originates from a study of human T cells and chemical hapten exposure. The time point denotes: patch test 1, 2 weeks after DPC sensitization. Treatment reported: therapeutic diphenylcyclopropenone sensitization with weekly scalp DPC. The V end lost 8 bases, the J end lost 10 bases, and 16 bases lay between the germline ends. CDR1 and CDR2 (germline): SNHLY, FYNNEI. This CDR3 is 12 amino acids long. The library attached unique molecular identifiers to individual cDNA molecules. Using its own MiXCR run on the RACE reads, TCRdb lists one record per CDR3 protein. The data contain under 450,000 distinct CDR3 sequences, 4% to 5.5% of them singletons. This clonotype has a count of ten or more.

This chain links TRBV2 with TRBJ2-3; no clear D. This sample comprised whole blood, obtained in connection with sensitization to the hapten diphenylcyclopropenone (DPC). The sequence derives from a woman aged 45-60 years with alopecia areata. Some clones in this sample may be carry-over from other donors' samples. The CDR3 sequence is CASALTFPSQYF. The CDR3, as DNA: TGTGCCAGCGCCCTTACCTTCCCTTCGCAGTATTTT.